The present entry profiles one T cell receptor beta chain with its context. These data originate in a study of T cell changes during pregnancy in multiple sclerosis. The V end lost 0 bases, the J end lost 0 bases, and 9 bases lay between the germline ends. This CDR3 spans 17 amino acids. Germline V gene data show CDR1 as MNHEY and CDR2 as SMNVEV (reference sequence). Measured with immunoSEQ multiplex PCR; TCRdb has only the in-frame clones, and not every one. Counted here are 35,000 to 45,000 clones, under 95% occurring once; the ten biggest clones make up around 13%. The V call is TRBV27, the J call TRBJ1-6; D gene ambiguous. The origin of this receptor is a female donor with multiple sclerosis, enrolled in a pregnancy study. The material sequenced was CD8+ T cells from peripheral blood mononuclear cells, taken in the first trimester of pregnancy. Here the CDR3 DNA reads TGTGCCAGCAGTTTATCCGGTGGGAGCTCCTATAATTCACCCCTCCACTTT. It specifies CASSLSGGSSYNSPLHF.